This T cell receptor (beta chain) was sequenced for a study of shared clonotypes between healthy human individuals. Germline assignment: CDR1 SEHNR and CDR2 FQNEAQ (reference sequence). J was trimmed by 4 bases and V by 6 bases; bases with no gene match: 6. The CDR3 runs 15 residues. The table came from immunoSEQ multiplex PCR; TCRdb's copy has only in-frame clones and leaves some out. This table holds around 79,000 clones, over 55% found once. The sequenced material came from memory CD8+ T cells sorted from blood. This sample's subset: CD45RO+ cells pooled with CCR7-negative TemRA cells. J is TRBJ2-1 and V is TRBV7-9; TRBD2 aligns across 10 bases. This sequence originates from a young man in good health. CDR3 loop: CASREATSGYNEQFF. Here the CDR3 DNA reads TGTGCCAGCAGGGAAGCGACTAGCGGGTACAATGAGCAGTTCTTC. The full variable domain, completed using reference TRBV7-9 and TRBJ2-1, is DTGVSQNPRHKITKRGQNVTFRCDPISEHNRLYWYRQTLGQGPEFLTYFQNEAQLEKSRLLSDRFSAERPKGSFSTLEIQRTEQGDSAMYLCASREATSGYNEQFFGPGTRLTVL.